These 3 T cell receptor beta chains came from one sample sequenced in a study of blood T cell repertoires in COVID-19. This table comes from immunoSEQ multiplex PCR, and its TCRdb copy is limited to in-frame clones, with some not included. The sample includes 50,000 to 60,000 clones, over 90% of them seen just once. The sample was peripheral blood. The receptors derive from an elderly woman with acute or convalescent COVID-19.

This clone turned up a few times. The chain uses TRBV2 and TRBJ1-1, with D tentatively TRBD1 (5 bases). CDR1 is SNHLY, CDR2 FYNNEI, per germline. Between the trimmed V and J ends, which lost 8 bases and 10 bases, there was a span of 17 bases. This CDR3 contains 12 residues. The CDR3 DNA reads TGTGCCAGCGGGGGGTCAGGAAGAGGAGCTTTCTTT. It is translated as CASGGSGRGAFF.

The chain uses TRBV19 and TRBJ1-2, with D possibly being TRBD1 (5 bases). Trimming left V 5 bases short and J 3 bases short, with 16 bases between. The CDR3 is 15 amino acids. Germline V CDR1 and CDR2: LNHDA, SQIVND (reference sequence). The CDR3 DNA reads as TGTGCCAGTAGTGTAATCCAGGGTCAGGACTATGGCTACACCTTC. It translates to CASSVIQGQDYGYTF. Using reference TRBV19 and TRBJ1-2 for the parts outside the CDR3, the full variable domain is DGGITQSPKYLFRKEGQNVTLSCEQNLNHDAMYWYRQDPGQGLRLIYYSQIVNDFQKGDIAEGYSVSREKKESFPLTVTSAQKNPTAFYLCASSVIQGQDYGYTFGSGTRLTVV.

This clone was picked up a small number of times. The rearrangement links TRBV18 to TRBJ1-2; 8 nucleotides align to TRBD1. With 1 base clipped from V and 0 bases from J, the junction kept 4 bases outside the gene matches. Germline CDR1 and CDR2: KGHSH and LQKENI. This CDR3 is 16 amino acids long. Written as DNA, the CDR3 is TGTGCCAGCTCACCACTCGAGACAGGGGCTAACTATGGCTACACCTTC. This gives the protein CASSPLETGANYGYTF.